The rows below give T cell receptor beta chains drawn from one sample of a study of T cell responses to AZD1222 COVID-19 vaccine. The protocol was immunoSEQ multiplex PCR, while the TCRdb copy is restricted to in-frame clones and leaves out a portion. The sample lists around 170,000 clones, 91% occurring once. The input for sequencing was peripheral blood, taken on day 0 of AZD1222 vaccination. These receptors all stem from an adult in good health. Each CDR3 is given with its conserved first and last residue. Each record gives: clone size, D gene, V gene, J gene, CDR3 DNA, CDR3 protein. D genes are given only for firm matches. Expanded clones are given a class, and other clones once, few, many or no size at all.

size: .; D: .; V: TRBV19; J: TRBJ2-2; DNA: TGTGCCAGTAGTATCTCCCCAGCCACCGGGGAGCTGTTTTTT; CDR3: CASSISPATGELFF
size: .; D: .; V: TRBV28; J: TRBJ1-5; DNA: TGTGCCAGCAGTCTCCCCTGGACATATTATAGCAATCAGCCCCAGCATTTT; CDR3: CASSLPWTYYSNQPQHF
size: .; D: .; V: TRBV4-1; J: TRBJ2-1; DNA: TGCGCCAGCAGCCAAGATTCGTCATTTTTCTACAATGAGCAGTTCTTC; CDR3: CASSQDSSFFYNEQFF
size: .; D: .; V: TRBV7-2; J: TRBJ2-1; DNA: TGTGCCAGCAGCTTAGCGGGCCATCCGGGAAGCTCCTACAATGAGCAGTTCTTC; CDR3: CASSLAGHPGSSYNEQFF
size: .; D: .; V: TRBV19; J: TRBJ1-5; DNA: TGTGCCAGCCAAGTTAGCAATCAGCCCCAGCATTTT; CDR3: CASQVSNQPQHF
size: .; D: .; V: TRBV28; J: TRBJ2-2; DNA: TGTGCCAGCAGACGGCAGGGGGGCACCGGGGAGCTGTTTTTT; CDR3: CASRRQGGTGELFF
size: .; D: .; V: TRBV30; J: TRBJ1-6; DNA: TGTGCCTGCAACAGGGTCATGACACCCCTCCACTTT; CDR3: CACNRVMTPLHF
size: .; D: .; V: TRBV19; J: TRBJ2-7; DNA: TGTGCCAGTAGTACGTTTGACAGTTCCTACGAGCAGTACTTC; CDR3: CASSTFDSSYEQYF
size: .; D: .; V: TRBV5-4; J: TRBJ2-1; DNA: TGTGCCAGCACCCCTGGTGGGAGCTTATACCCCGGTGAGCAGTTCTTC; CDR3: CASTPGGSLYPGEQFF
size: .; D: .; V: TRBV27; J: TRBJ1-5; DNA: TGTGCCAGCAGTGCATATGGGGGTAGCAATCAGCCCCAGCATTTT; CDR3: CASSAYGGSNQPQHF
size: .; D: .; V: TRBV6-5; J: TRBJ1-3; DNA: TGTGCCAGCAGTTACGCGATCAACTCTGGAAACACCATATATTTT; CDR3: CASSYAINSGNTIYF
size: .; D: TRBD1; V: TRBV9; J: TRBJ1-4; DNA: TGTGCCAGCAGCGCCGAGGACAGGGTGGCGGAAAAACTGTTTTTT; CDR3: CASSAEDRVAEKLFF
size: few; D: .; V: TRBV7-3; J: TRBJ2-2; DNA: TGTGCCAGCAGCTTAAATATAGGGTCGAACACCGGGGAGCTGTTTTTT; CDR3: CASSLNIGSNTGELFF
size: few; D: .; V: TRBV7-3; J: TRBJ2-1; DNA: TGTGCCAGCAGCTTAACCCCAGCCGCCTACAATGAGCAGTTCTTC; CDR3: CASSLTPAAYNEQFF
size: .; D: TRBD2; V: TRBV5-5; J: TRBJ2-1; DNA: TGTGCGAGCAGCGGGATGTCCTACAATGAGCAGTTCTTC; CDR3: CASSGMSYNEQFF
size: .; D: .; V: TRBV6-4; J: TRBJ2-6; DNA: TGTGCCAGCAGCCAGGACAGCACTTCTGGGGCCAACGTCCTGACTTTC; CDR3: CASSQDSTSGANVLTF
size: .; D: .; V: TRBV9; J: TRBJ1-2; DNA: TGTGCCAGCGGGTCCGGGCGCGGCGGCTATGGCTACACCTTC; CDR3: CASGSGRGGYGYTF
size: .; D: .; V: TRBV4-1; J: TRBJ2-3; DNA: TGCGCCAGCAGCCAGCCCGGAGGCGCAGATACGCAGTATTTT; CDR3: CASSQPGGADTQYF
size: .; D: .; V: TRBV6-1; J: TRBJ1-2; DNA: TGTGCCAGCAGTGAAAACGGCTTCTATGGCTACACCTTC; CDR3: CASSENGFYGYTF
size: .; D: .; V: TRBV19; J: TRBJ1-3; DNA: TGTGCCAGTAGTATTTTCGCGTCAGGGGTTTATGACACCATATATTTT; CDR3: CASSIFASGVYDTIYF
size: .; D: TRBD1; V: TRBV18; J: TRBJ2-3; DNA: TGTGCCAGCTCACCAAACAGGGGGCCAGATACGCAGTATTTT; CDR3: CASSPNRGPDTQYF
size: .; D: TRBD2; V: TRBV7-9; J: TRBJ2-1; DNA: TGTGCCAGCAGCTTGCGGGGCTCGGGGGGATACAATGAGCAGTTCTTC; CDR3: CASSLRGSGGYNEQFF
size: .; D: TRBD1; V: TRBV10-3; J: TRBJ2-7; DNA: TGTGCCATCAGTGTAGGACAGGGGGTAGGCGAGCAGTACTTC; CDR3: CAISVGQGVGEQYF
size: .; D: TRBD1; V: TRBV7-2; J: TRBJ1-2; DNA: TGTGCCAGCAGCTTAGGACAGGGAGGTGGCTACACCTTC; CDR3: CASSLGQGGGYTF
size: .; D: .; V: TRBV19; J: TRBJ2-4; DNA: TGTGCCAGTATTACCGGAGGGTATGGGGCCAAAAACATTCAGTACTTC; CDR3: CASITGGYGAKNIQYF
size: .; D: .; V: TRBV6-1; J: TRBJ1-2; DNA: TGTGCCAGCAGTGAAGCGCTTCGAGGGGGGGGCGGCTACACCTTC; CDR3: CASSEALRGGGGYTF
size: once; D: .; V: TRBV9; J: TRBJ2-5; DNA: TGTGCCAGCAGCGTAGGTCCCCAGGGGGAGACCCAGTACTTC; CDR3: CASSVGPQGETQYF
size: .; D: TRBD1; V: TRBV11-2; J: TRBJ1-3; DNA: TGTGCCAGCAGCTCATCGGACAGGGGCGGAAACACCATATATTTT; CDR3: CASSSSDRGGNTIYF
size: once; D: .; V: TRBV7-3; J: TRBJ2-2; DNA: TGTGCCAGCAGCCCGGGCGCCGGGGAGCTGTTTTTT; CDR3: CASSPGAGELFF
size: .; D: TRBD1; V: TRBV9; J: TRBJ1-2; DNA: TGTGCCAGCAGCGTCGGAGGACAGGGGGTTAACTATGGCTACACCTTC; CDR3: CASSVGGQGVNYGYTF
size: .; D: TRBD2; V: TRBV7-9; J: TRBJ2-1; DNA: TGTGCCAGCAGCCGACTAGCGGGGGGGTACAATGAGCAGTTCTTC; CDR3: CASSRLAGGYNEQFF
size: .; D: TRBD2; V: TRBV7-2; J: TRBJ2-1; DNA: TGTGCCAGCAGCTTTTCTAGCGGGAGGGTTGGCAATGAGCAGTTCTTC; CDR3: CASSFSSGRVGNEQFF
size: few; D: .; V: TRBV10-1; J: TRBJ2-2; DNA: TGCGCCAGCAGTGAGTCGGGAGAGGTCCGGGAGCTGTTTTTT; CDR3: CASSESGEVRELFF
size: .; D: .; V: TRBV5-1; J: TRBJ2-3; DNA: TGCGCCAGCAGTCCTGGGCGCTCAACAGGACCGCAGCAGTATTTT; CDR3: CASSPGRSTGPQQYF
size: .; D: TRBD1; V: TRBV4-1; J: TRBJ1-1; DNA: TGCGCCAGCAGCCAAGATCAGGGGGCAGGCACTGAAGCTTTCTTT; CDR3: CASSQDQGAGTEAFF
size: .; D: TRBD2; V: TRBV11-2; J: TRBJ2-1; DNA: TGTGCCAGCAGCTTAGATCCGACTAGCGGGAGGGCTAAGGGTGAGCAGTTCTTC; CDR3: CASSLDPTSGRAKGEQFF
size: .; D: TRBD1; V: TRBV7-9; J: TRBJ1-2; DNA: TGTGCCAGCAGCCCGGGACAGGGAAAAGGCTACACCTTC; CDR3: CASSPGQGKGYTF
size: .; D: TRBD1; V: TRBV2; J: TRBJ1-2; DNA: TGTGCCAGTTCGGGACAGGGGGCTGCCTATGGCTACACCTTC; CDR3: CASSGQGAAYGYTF
size: .; D: .; V: TRBV20-1; J: TRBJ1-4; DNA: TGCAGTGCTAGTCGGACAACCGCTGAAAAACTGTTTTTT; CDR3: CSASRTTAEKLFF
size: .; D: TRBD1; V: TRBV6-5; J: TRBJ2-7; DNA: TGTGCCAGCAGTTACTCGGGGACAGGGTGGGCCTACGAGCAGTACTTC; CDR3: CASSYSGTGWAYEQYF
size: .; D: .; V: TRBV9; J: TRBJ1-5; DNA: TGTGCCAGCAGCGTAACGGGAAGCAATCAGCCCCAGCATTTT; CDR3: CASSVTGSNQPQHF
size: .; D: TRBD1; V: TRBV5-1; J: TRBJ2-7; DNA: TGCGCCAGCAGCACCGGACAGGGGGGCACCTACGAGCAGTACTTC; CDR3: CASSTGQGGTYEQYF
size: .; D: TRBD1; V: TRBV18; J: TRBJ2-2; DNA: TGTGCCAGCCATTATACAGGGGATACCGGGGAGCTGTTTTTT; CDR3: CASHYTGDTGELFF
size: .; D: TRBD2; V: TRBV11-3; J: TRBJ2-1; DNA: TGTGCCAGCAGCCGAAGCGGCGGGGGGGCGCGCGATGAGCAGTTCTTC; CDR3: CASSRSGGGARDEQFF
size: .; D: .; V: TRBV24-1; J: TRBJ1-1; DNA: TGTGCCACCAGTGAGAATCGGGACCGGAGTGAAGCTTTCTTT; CDR3: CATSENRDRSEAFF
size: once; D: TRBD2; V: TRBV10-1; J: TRBJ2-7; DNA: TGCGCCAGCAGTGAGGTTAGCGGGAGCACCTACGAGCAGTACTTC; CDR3: CASSEVSGSTYEQYF
size: few; D: .; V: TRBV6-1; J: TRBJ1-1; DNA: TGTGCCAGCAGTGAAGTAATCCTGGGCAGCATGAACACTGAAGCTTTCTTT; CDR3: CASSEVILGSMNTEAFF
size: .; D: .; V: TRBV21-1; J: TRBJ2-7; DNA: TGTGCCAGCAGCGAACTAGCGCGCGAGCAGTACTTC; CDR3: CASSELAREQYF
size: once; D: .; V: TRBV10-3; J: TRBJ2-1; DNA: TGTGCCATCAGTGAAGGTCCAGTAGGTTTCAATGAGCAGTTCTTC; CDR3: CAISEGPVGFNEQFF
size: .; D: .; V: TRBV3-1/TRBV3-2; J: TRBJ2-1; DNA: TGTGCCAGCAGGTACCGAGGGGGAGGGGGGAATGAGCAGTTCTTC; CDR3: CASRYRGGGGNEQFF